This T cell receptor (beta chain) derives from a study of CD8 T cells in Susac syndrome. Reverse transcription of roughly 0.45 to 1 ug RNA used random hexamers. TCRdb analysed the immunoSEQ multiplex PCR reads with MiXCR anew, one entry per CDR3 protein. The data show around 130,000 distinct CDR3 sequences, with approximately 95% seen just once and about 0.11% held by the top ten. The CDR3 consists of 14 residues. Germline V gene sequence: CDR1 MDHEN, CDR2 SYDVKM. Trimming cost V 7 bases and J 3 bases, with 13 bases left between them. What was sequenced was CD4+ T cells from PBMCs. The clonotype comes from a human donor with multiple sclerosis. The chain recombines TRBV28 with TRBJ2-4; TRBD2 might be the D (6 bases). This CDR3 reads CASNSGGSKNIQYF. CDR3 coding DNA: TGTGCCAGCAATAGTGGGGGGAGCAAAAACATTCAGTACTTC.